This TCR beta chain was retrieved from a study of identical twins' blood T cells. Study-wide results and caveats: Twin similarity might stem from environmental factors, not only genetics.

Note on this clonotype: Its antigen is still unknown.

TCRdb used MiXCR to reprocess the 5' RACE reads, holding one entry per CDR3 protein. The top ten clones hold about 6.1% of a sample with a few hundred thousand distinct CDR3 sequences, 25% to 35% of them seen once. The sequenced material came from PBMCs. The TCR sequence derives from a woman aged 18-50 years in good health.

The CDR3 DNA is TGTGCCAGCAGCTTATCCAAGACAGGGGGCACTGAAGCTTTCTTT. Translating gives CASSLSKTGGTEAFF. The chain combines TRBV7-2 with TRBJ1-1, with 9 positions matching TRBD1. Trimming at V came to 2 bases and at J to 4 bases, leaving 5 bases not matched to a gene. This CDR3 has 15 amino acids. Germline loops: CDR1 SGHTA, CDR2 FQGNSA.